The 28 T cell receptor beta chains given below trace back to one sample, sequenced in a study of T-cell reconstitution after alpha-beta-depleted transplantation in children. The TCRbeta library incorporated unique molecular identifiers. MiXCR, applied by TCRdb to the PCR reads, yields one record per CDR3 protein. The sample has hundreds of thousands of distinct CDR3 sequences, around 9.1% seen once. This specimen was PBMCs, taken before TCRalphabeta/CD19-depleted stem cell transplant. The receptors were sampled from a boy less than two years old with acute myeloid leukemia, due to receive a stem cell transplant.

This clonotype has at least ten counts. This chain connects TRBV11-1 to TRBJ1-1; D perhaps matches TRBD1 (6 bases). The CDR3 extends over 14 amino acids. V lost 5 bases to trimming and J lost 4 bases, with 14 bases between them. The V gene's germline CDR1 is SGHAT and CDR2 FQDESV (reference sequence). CDR3 sequence (DNA): TGTGCCAGCAGCCATCCAGGGGTTGGCACTGAAGCTTTCTTT. Its translation is CASSHPGVGTEAFF.

This clonotype was found many times. The chain couples TRBV29-1 to TRBJ1-5, with 7 bases fitting TRBD1. The CDR3 runs 13 residues. Germline values: CDR1 SQVTM, CDR2 ANQGSEA. Germline trimming cut 6 bases from V and 1 base from J; bases unmatched to any gene: 3. CDR3 nucleotides: TGCAGCGTCGTGACAGGGAGCAATCAGCCCCAGCATTTT. It codes for CSVVTGSNQPQHF.

Ten or more counts support this clonotype. This rearrangement joins TRBV7-3 to TRBJ2-1; 9 bases fit TRBD2. The CDR3 is 15 amino acids. The germline V gene has CDR1 SGHTA and CDR2 FQGTGA. Unmatched junction bases numbered 10, after V lost 4 bases and J lost 9 bases. CDR3 sequence: CASSWRGGRAIEQFF. CDR3 DNA sequence: TGTGCCAGCAGCTGGAGGGGCGGGAGGGCCATTGAGCAGTTCTTC. Variable domain in full (rest from reference TRBV7-3 and TRBJ2-1): GAGVSQTPSNKVTEKGKYVELRCDPISGHTALYWYRQSLGQGPEFLIYFQGTGAADDSGLPNDRFFAVRPEGSVSTLKIQRTERGDSAVYLCASSWRGGRAIEQFFGPGTRLTVL.

This clonotype showed up many times. The genes are TRBV6-1 and TRBJ1-2; 7 bases fit TRBD1. Germline CDR1 and CDR2: MNHNS and SASEGT. The CDR3 is 13 amino acids. After removal of 10 bases from V and 8 bases from J, the junction contained 13 bases not matched to a gene. CDR3 region: CATSDRAKGGYTF. Here the CDR3 DNA reads TGTGCCACATCAGACAGGGCGAAAGGAGGCTACACCTTC.

This clonotype was seen ten or more times. V usage is TRBV5-6 and J usage is TRBJ2-7; 7 nucleotides align to TRBD1. CDR3 length equals 15 residues. Germline V CDR1 and CDR2: SGHDT, YYEEEE. V was clipped by 4 bases and J by 1 base; unmatched bases: 8. CDR3 loop: CASSPDRDGSYEQYF. In nucleotides, the CDR3 is TGTGCCAGCAGCCCTGACAGGGATGGTTCCTACGAGCAGTACTTC.

This clonotype was detected many times. The chain joins TRBV11-2 to TRBJ2-2; TRBD1 might be the D (5 bases). CDR3 length equals 15 residues. CDR1 is SGHAT and CDR2 is FQNNGV in the germline V gene. The V and J ends lost 5 bases and 1 base respectively, with 11 bases between them. The CDR3: CASSPVQGNTGELFF. Written as DNA, the CDR3 is TGTGCCAGCAGCCCAGTGCAGGGGAACACCGGGGAGCTGTTTTTT.

Turning to this clonotype: A much larger clone lies one base from this, so it may be a read error. The J gene is TRBJ2-1, the V gene TRBV6-5, with D unclear. This CDR3 region has 17 residues. Germline CDR1 and CDR2: MNHEY and SVGAGI. The CDR3 nucleotides are TGTGCCAGCAGTTACTCTTCAGGTAAAACCTCCTACAATGATCAGTTCTTC. Its translation is CASSYSSGKTSYNDQFF.

This clonotype was observed many times. V gene TRBV28 combines with J gene TRBJ2-4; D could derive from TRBD1 or TRBD2 (5 bases each). This CDR3 contains 15 residues. Germline assignment: CDR1 MDHEN and CDR2 SYDVKM. The V end was cut by 6 bases, the J end by 6 bases, with 18 bases between. Here the CDR3 reads CASRAIQGPRNIQYF. As DNA, the CDR3 is TGTGCCAGCAGAGCTATCCAGGGACCAAGAAACATTCAGTACTTC.

This clonotype showed up many times. The chain joins TRBV5-1 to TRBJ1-1, with a possible D match to TRBD1 (5 bases). V gave up 5 bases and J gave up 6 bases, with 11 bases separating them. Germline V CDR1 and CDR2: SGHRS, YFSETQ. The length of the CDR3 is 12 residues. Written as DNA, the CDR3 is TGCGCCAGCAGTACGGGGCGGGCTGAAGCTTTCTTT. Amino acids: CASSTGRAEAFF.

The chain links TRBV12-3 or TRBV12-4 to TRBJ2-7; TRBD1 is a possible D gene (6 bases). V gave up 6 bases and J gave up 9 bases, with 21 bases separating them. The CDR3 spans 14 residues. The CDR3 here is CASSLVAGELVQYF. For the CDR3, the DNA is TGTGCCAGCAGCCTCGTAGCAGGGGAATTGGTGCAGTACTTC.

This chain joins TRBV12-3 or TRBV12-4 and TRBJ2-5; tentative D call: TRBD2 (7 bases). The ends were cut back, 7 bases at V and 3 bases at J, with 24 bases in the middle. The CDR3 spans 17 residues. The CDR3 DNA follows: TGTGCCAGCACCCGTTCGGTGCGGGGGCCGTTAGAAGAGACCCAGTACTTC. This gives the protein CASTRSVRGPLEETQYF.

On this clonotype itself: A much bigger clone sits one base away, suggesting this may be a read error. The CDR3 reads CASSDLWAARSGNTIYF. In DNA, the CDR3 is TGTGCCAGCAGTGATCTGTGGGCAGCCCGCTCTGGAAACACCATATATTTT. The genes are TRBV6-1 and TRBJ1-3; D not certain. The CDR3 contains 17 residues. CDR1 MNHNS and CDR2 SASEGT come from the germline V gene. With 3 bases removed from V and 0 bases from J, the gap between germline ends came to 15 bases.

Many counts were recorded for this clonotype. V and J are TRBV24-1 and TRBJ2-1; 11 bases align to TRBD2. With 6 bases clipped from V and 1 base from J, the junction kept 4 bases outside the gene matches. Germline-derived CDR1 and CDR2 are KGHDR and SFDVKD. This CDR3 has 16 residues. CDR3 loop: CATSITSGGSYNEQFF. CDR3 bases: TGTGCCACCAGTATTACTAGCGGGGGTTCCTACAATGAGCAGTTCTTC.

The table lists this clonotype with many counts. This sequence joins TRBV10-3 and TRBJ2-1; D unclear. Trimming took 2 bases from V and 10 from J, leaving 6 bases between them. The CDR3 has 11 amino acids. Per germline, CDR1 ENHRY and CDR2 SYGVKD. CDR3 amino acids: CAISERIEQFF. As DNA, the CDR3 is TGTGCCATCAGTGAGCGTATCGAGCAGTTCTTC.

This clonotype was counted many times. The DNA for the CDR3 is TGTGCCACGGGGACTAGCGGGACCCTGAGCAACAATGAGCAGTTCTTC. It is translated as CATGTSGTLSNNEQFF. The J gene is TRBJ2-1, the V gene TRBV28; TRBD2 matches at 13 bases. The germline gives CDR1 MDHEN, CDR2 SYDVKM. V was pared by 10 bases and J by 5 bases, with 11 bases of the junction left unmatched. This CDR3 has 16 amino acids.

A remark on this clonotype: The junction and the germline gene differ at one end; a read error may be behind it. The chain uses TRBV5-1 and TRBJ2-6, with TRBD1 matching 9 bases. CDR3 length equals 18 residues. CDR1 is SGHRS and CDR2 is YFSETQ in the germline V gene. CDR3: CASSLAGTGPFGAHVLTF. CDR3 coding DNA: TGCGCCAGCAGCTTGGCGGGGACAGGGCCGTTCGGGGCCCACGTCCTGACTTTC.

This clonotype was observed many times. This rearrangement joins TRBV20-1 to TRBJ2-7, with D perhaps assigned TRBD1 or TRBD2 (5 bases each). CDR1 and CDR2 from the germline V gene are DFQATT and SNEGSKA (reference sequence). V was trimmed by 1 base and J by 2 bases, leaving 18 bases between them. This CDR3 spans 16 amino acids. Written as DNA, the CDR3 is TGCAGTGCTAGAGGGGACGAAACTATTTACACCTACGAGCAGTACTTC. It specifies CSARGDETIYTYEQYF.

The V gene is TRBV28, the J gene TRBJ2-1; TRBD2 agrees at 10 bases. The length of the CDR3 is 16 residues. The germline gives CDR1 MDHEN, CDR2 SYDVKM. V lost 5 bases to trimming and J lost 3 bases; unmatched junction nucleotides: 7. The CDR3 spells CASSGYSGRSYNEQFF. In DNA, the CDR3 is TGTGCCAGCAGTGGGTATAGCGGGAGGAGCTACAATGAGCAGTTCTTC.

A remark on this clonotype: A much larger clone sits a single nucleotide away, making a read error possible. The V gene is TRBV19, the J gene TRBJ2-1, with D uncertain. CDR1 and CDR2 from the germline V gene are LNHDA and SQIVND (reference sequence). V was shortened by 3 bases and J by 9 bases, with 6 bases between the two germline ends. The length of the CDR3 is 11 residues. CDR3 in amino acids: CASSIWGEQFF. As DNA, the CDR3 is TGTGCCAGTAGTATTTGGGGTGAGCAGTTCTTC.

This clonotype was found many times. The V and J genes are TRBV2 and TRBJ2-1, with TRBD2 as a possible D gene (7 bases). The CDR3 has 14 residues. V dropped 6 bases and J dropped 8 bases, with 17 bases sitting between them. Germline assignment: CDR1 SNHLY and CDR2 FYNNEI. CDR3 amino acids: CASRRGARGDEQFF. The CDR3 DNA reads as TGTGCCAGCAGACGGGGGGCGCGAGGCGATGAGCAGTTCTTC.

Regarding this clonotype: The junction differs from germline at one of its ends, possibly a read error. The chain uses TRBV4-2 and TRBJ2-5; 9 bases map to TRBD1. This CDR3 spans 13 amino acids. CDR1 LGHNA and CDR2 YNFKEQ come from the germline V gene. For the CDR3, the DNA is TGTGCCAGCAGGCCGGGACAGGGAGAGACCCACTACTTC. Translated: CASRPGQGETHYF.

This clonotype was recorded many times. This rearrangement joins TRBV12-3 or TRBV12-4 to TRBJ1-5, with D possibly being TRBD1 (6 bases). The CDR3 spans 14 residues. The V end was cut by 4 bases, the J end by 2 bases, with 9 bases between. CDR3 nucleotides: TGTGCCAGCAGTTCACAGGGAGGCAATCAGCCCCAGCATTTT. The encoded protein is CASSSQGGNQPQHF.

V usage is TRBV24-1 and J usage is TRBJ2-7, with D hard to call. The CDR3 runs 12 residues. Germline lookup yields CDR1 KGHDR and CDR2 SFDVKD. V was clipped by 5 bases and J by 9 bases, with 13 bases between them. CDR3 DNA sequence: TGTGCCACCAGTGGTGGACCCTCGACGCAGTACTTC. It yields the protein CATSGGPSTQYF.

Ten or more counts support this clonotype. This sequence joins TRBV7-6 and TRBJ2-7, with a possible D match to TRBD1 (5 bases). The germline V gene encodes CDR1 SGHVS and CDR2 FNYEAQ. The V and J ends lost 5 bases and 7 bases respectively, with 21 bases between them. The CDR3 is 15 residues long. CDR3 in amino acids: CASSQLPGSSGEQYF. For the CDR3, the DNA is TGTGCCAGCAGCCAACTCCCAGGGTCCTCTGGGGAGCAGTACTTC. Based on the CDR3 plus reference TRBV7-6 and TRBJ2-7, the full variable domain is GAGVSQSPRYKVTKRGQDVALRCDPISGHVSLYWYRQALGQGPEFLTYFNYEAQQDKSGLPNDRFSAERPEGSISTLTIQRTEQRDSAMYRCASSQLPGSSGEQYFGPGTRLTVT.

This clonotype was seen a few times. The J gene is TRBJ2-6, the V gene TRBV28; 7 nucleotides line up with TRBD1. V trimming: 4 bases; J trimming: 0 bases; junction bases outside the gene matches: 12. CDR1 and CDR2 from the germline V gene are MDHEN and SYDVKM. This CDR3 is 19 amino acids long. The CDR3 loop is CASSSPSQGSSSGANVLTF. As DNA, the CDR3 is TGTGCCAGCAGTTCCCCCTCACAGGGGTCGAGCTCTGGGGCCAACGTCCTGACTTTC. Using reference TRBV28 and TRBJ2-6 for the parts outside the CDR3, the full variable domain is DVKVTQSSRYLVKRTGEKVFLECVQDMDHENMFWYRQDPGLGLRLIYFSYDVKMKEKGDIPEGYSVSREKKERFSLILESASTNQTSMYLCASSSPSQGSSSGANVLTFGAGSRLTVL.

The sample holds many counts of this clonotype. The J gene is TRBJ1-4, the V gene TRBV13; 9 nucleotides align to TRBD1. J was trimmed by 8 bases and V by 5 bases; bases with no gene match: 6. CDR1 and CDR2 from the germline V gene are PRHDT and FYEKMQ (reference sequence). This CDR3 has 14 amino acids. The CDR3 DNA reads as TGTGCCAGCAGCCACAGACAGGGGGAGGAAAAACTGTTTTTT. The encoded protein is CASSHRQGEEKLFF.

This clonotype was detected many times. The rearrangement joins TRBV20-1 to TRBJ1-6; TRBD1 matches at 9 bases. This CDR3 is built from 13 residues. The germline V gene has CDR1 DFQATT and CDR2 SNEGSKA (reference sequence). The J segment lost 8 bases and the V segment lost 2 bases, leaving 1 base of the junction unmatched. The CDR3: CSARRQGDSPLHF. CDR3 bases: TGCAGTGCTAGAAGACAGGGGGATTCACCCCTCCACTTT.

This clonotype was seen ten or more times. V and J are TRBV4-2 and TRBJ2-1, with D perhaps being TRBD1 or TRBD2 (5 bases each). Trimming took off 11 bases at V and 0 bases at J, with 20 bases between the two ends. The CDR3 totals 16 residues. Germline assignment: CDR1 LGHNA and CDR2 YNFKEQ. The CDR3 nucleotides read TGTGCCTCCAAAGGGACGCACTCGAGCTCCTACAATGAGCAGTTCTTC. Protein: CASKGTHSSSYNEQFF.